This TCR beta chain was documented in a study of T cells after yellow fever vaccination. On the study more broadly: In the case of low-cell-number fractions, SMART-Seq v4 Ultra Low Input was used for preparation. General study points: The presence of abundant clonotypes contaminating from the bulk population was possible in FACS-sorted repertoires. Detected again after the booster were most primary-vaccination clones, at 95% to 98% CD4 and 88% CD8.

There are a few counts of this clonotype. Antigen: not known. The study made its TCR cDNA through 5'RACE template switching. That step introduced a universal primer site along with UMIs. TCRdb re-analysed the 5' RACE reads in MiXCR, keeping a single row per CDR3 protein. The data contain about 500,000 distinct CDR3 sequences, about 15% of them seen just once; the ten biggest clones take up roughly a sixth. This clonotype originated in a man between 18 and 35 years old who received the YFV17D yellow fever vaccine. This specimen was PBMCs, taken less than 6 days after the first yellow fever vaccination.

CDR3 sequence: CASSFRDRGVSPYNEQFF. The CDR3 DNA sequence: TGTGCCAGCAGTTTCCGGGACAGGGGAGTGTCCCCCTACAATGAGCAGTTCTTC. The chain is built from TRBV27 and TRBJ2-1, with 10 bases matching TRBD1. Germline CDR1 MNHEY, CDR2 SMNVEV (reference sequence). The CDR3 totals 18 residues. V dropped 3 bases and J dropped 2; count of bases not matched to a gene: 10.